These 9 T cell receptor beta chains share one sample of origin, sequenced in a study of type 1 and type 2 diabetes patients. PCR was run on genomic DNA. Multiplex PCR with 30 forward and 13 reverse primers amplified the TCR beta CDR3. TCRdb passed the multiplex PCR reads through MiXCR, listing each CDR3 protein once. The sample has 280,000 or so distinct CDR3 sequences; more than 40% are singletons. Sequenced sample: peripheral blood mononuclear cells (PBMCs). The origin of the receptors is a man aged 18 to 30 with type 2 diabetes.

The genes are TRBV5-1 and TRBJ1-1; 8 positions match TRBD1. The germline V gene encodes CDR1 SGHRS and CDR2 YFSETQ. After removal of 4 bases from V and 1 base from J, the junction contained 3 bases not matched to a gene. This CDR3 region has 14 residues. The CDR3 protein is CASSVGTGNTEAFF. The CDR3 DNA follows: TGCGCCAGCAGCGTAGGGACAGGGAACACTGAAGCTTTCTTT. The whole variable domain, filled in from reference TRBV5-1 and TRBJ1-1, reads KAGVTQTPRYLIKTRGQQVTLSCSPISGHRSVSWYQQTPGQGLQFLFEYFSETQRNKGNFPGRFSGRQFSNSRSEMNVSTLELGDSALYLCASSVGTGNTEAFFGQGTRLTVV.

With respect to this clonotype: The CDR3 carries no conserved terminal phenylalanine or tryptophan, so it likely arises from a read error. The V and J genes are TRBV27 and TRBJ1-5, with a weak D call TRBD1 (5 bases). The V end was cut by 5 bases, the J end by 2 bases, with 13 bases between. The CDR3 totals 15 residues. The germline gives CDR1 MNHEY, CDR2 SMNVEV (reference sequence). This CDR3 reads CASSTRTLGNQPQHL. The CDR3 DNA reads TGTGCCAGCAGTACACGGACACTGGGCAATCAGCCCCAGCATCTT.

The gene calls are TRBV6-6 and TRBJ2-5, with 7 bases lining up with TRBD2. Germline V gives CDR1 MNHNY, CDR2 SVGAGI (reference sequence). The CDR3 extends over 13 amino acids. V dropped 7 bases and J dropped 3; count of bases not matched to a gene: 5. CDR3 nucleotides: TGTGCCAGCAACCAGGGAGGGAAAGAGACCCAGTACTTC. Protein sequence: CASNQGGKETQYF.

This clonotype has just a few counts. This sequence joins TRBV7-8 and TRBJ2-7; a possible D gene is TRBD1 (7 bases). Per germline, CDR1 SGHVS and CDR2 FQNEAQ. With 1 base removed from V and 0 bases from J, the gap between germline ends came to 13 bases. The CDR3 consists of 16 residues. CDR3 in amino acids: CASSLGPGGLSYEQYF. DNA of the CDR3: TGTGCCAGCAGCTTAGGTCCAGGGGGACTCTCCTACGAGCAGTACTTC. The entire variable domain, with the rest obtained from reference TRBV7-8 and TRBJ2-7, is as follows: GAGVSQSPRYKVAKRGQDVALRCDPISGHVSLFWYQQALGQGPEFLTYFQNEAQLDKSGLPSDRFFAERPEGSVSTLKIQRTQQEDSAVYLCASSLGPGGLSYEQYFGPGTRLTVT.

The chain links TRBV19 to TRBJ2-2; 10 nucleotides agree with TRBD1. The J segment lost 3 bases and the V segment lost 3 bases, leaving 7 bases of the junction unmatched. CDR3 length: 17 amino acids. Germline-derived CDR1 and CDR2 are LNHDA and SQIVND (reference sequence). The CDR3 DNA reads as TGTGCCAGTAGTATTATCTGGGACAGGGGAGACACCGGGGAGCTGTTTTTT. Amino acids: CASSIIWDRGDTGELFF.

The chain joins TRBV28 to TRBJ2-7; TRBD1 agrees at 11 bases. Trimming cost V 4 bases and J 5 bases; bases outside gene matches: 10. Per germline, CDR1 MDHEN and CDR2 SYDVKM. There are 16 residues in the CDR3. CDR3 coding DNA: TGTGCCAGCAGTTCCTCAAGGACAGGGGGCAGGAACGAGCAGTACTTC. It translates to CASSSSRTGGRNEQYF.

The chain is built from TRBV5-1 and TRBJ2-7; D not certain. V was cut by 0 bases and J by 5 bases, with 9 bases left in between. From germline, CDR1 is SGHRS and CDR2 YFSETQ. The CDR3 has 13 residues. The CDR3, as DNA: TGCGCCAGCAGCTTGGCGTCTCCAGACGAGCAGTACTTC. This encodes CASSLASPDEQYF.

The sample holds one count of this clonotype. The chain links TRBV4-1 to TRBJ1-2; weak D call: TRBD1 (5 bases). Trimming removed 4 bases at V and 4 bases at J, with 19 bases between. This CDR3 is built from 16 residues. Germline-derived CDR1 and CDR2 are MGHRA and YSYEKL. CDR3 DNA sequence: TGCGCCAGCAGCCCCGGGGTCGACAGTTTAATCTATGGCTACACCTTC. Translation gives CASSPGVDSLIYGYTF.

The genes are TRBV7-9 and TRBJ2-7; D unresolved. Germline values: CDR1 SEHNR, CDR2 FQNEAQ (reference sequence). V shed 3 bases and J shed 2 bases, with 14 bases lying between them. There are 15 residues in the CDR3. The CDR3: CASSFGEAPTYEQYF. The CDR3 nucleotides are TGTGCCAGCAGCTTCGGTGAGGCCCCTACCTACGAGCAGTACTTC.